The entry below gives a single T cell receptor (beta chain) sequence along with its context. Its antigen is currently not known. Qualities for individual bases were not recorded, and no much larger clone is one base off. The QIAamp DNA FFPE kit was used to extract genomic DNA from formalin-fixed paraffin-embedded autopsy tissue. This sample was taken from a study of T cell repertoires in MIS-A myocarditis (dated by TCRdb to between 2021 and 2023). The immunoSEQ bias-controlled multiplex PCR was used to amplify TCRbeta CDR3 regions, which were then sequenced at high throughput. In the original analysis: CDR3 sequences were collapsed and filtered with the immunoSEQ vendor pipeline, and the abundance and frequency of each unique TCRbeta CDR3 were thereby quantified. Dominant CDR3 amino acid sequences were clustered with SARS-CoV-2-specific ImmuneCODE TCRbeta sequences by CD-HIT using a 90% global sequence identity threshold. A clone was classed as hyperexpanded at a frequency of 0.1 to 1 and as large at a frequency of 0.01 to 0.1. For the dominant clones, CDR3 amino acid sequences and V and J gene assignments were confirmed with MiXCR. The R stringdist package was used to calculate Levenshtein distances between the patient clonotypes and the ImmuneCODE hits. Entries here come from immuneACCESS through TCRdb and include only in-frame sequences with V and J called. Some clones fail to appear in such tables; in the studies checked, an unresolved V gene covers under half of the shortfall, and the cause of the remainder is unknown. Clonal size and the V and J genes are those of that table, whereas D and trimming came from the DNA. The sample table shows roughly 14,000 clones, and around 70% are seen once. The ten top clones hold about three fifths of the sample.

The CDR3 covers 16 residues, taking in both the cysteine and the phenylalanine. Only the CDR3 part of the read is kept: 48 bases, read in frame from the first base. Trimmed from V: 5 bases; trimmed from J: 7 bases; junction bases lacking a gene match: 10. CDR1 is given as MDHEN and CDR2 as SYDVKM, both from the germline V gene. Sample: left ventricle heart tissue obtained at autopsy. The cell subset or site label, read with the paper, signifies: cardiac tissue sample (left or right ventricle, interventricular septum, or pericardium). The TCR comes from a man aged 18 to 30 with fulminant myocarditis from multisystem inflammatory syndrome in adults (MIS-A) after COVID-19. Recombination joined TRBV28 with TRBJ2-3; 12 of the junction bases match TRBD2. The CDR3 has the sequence CASSPRLAGVPNTQYF. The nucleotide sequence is TGTGCCAGCAGTCCCAGACTAGCGGGAGTTCCGAATACGCAGTATTTT. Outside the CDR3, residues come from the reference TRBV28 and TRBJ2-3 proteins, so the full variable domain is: DVKVTQSSRYLVKRTGEKVFLECVQDMDHENMFWYRQDPGLGLRLIYFSYDVKMKEKGDIPEGYSVSREKKERFSLILESASTNQTSMYLCASSPRLAGVPNTQYFGPGTRLTVL.